This T cell receptor beta chain was recovered during a study of T cell responses to AZD1222 COVID-19 vaccine. Broader study findings: Spike-specific TCR depth and breadth grew after two AZD1222 doses.

This table comes from immunoSEQ multiplex PCR, and its TCRdb copy is limited to in-frame clones, with some not included. The sample consists of about 93,000 clones, about nine tenths of them appearing once. Germline loops: CDR1 SSHAT, CDR2 FNYEAQ (reference sequence). Trimming removed 5 bases from V and 5 bases from J; junction bases left unmatched: 4. The CDR3 has 15 amino acids. Comment on this clone: The target antigen is unknown.

The material sequenced was peripheral blood, taken on day 0 of MenACWY control vaccination. The gene calls are TRBV7-7 and TRBJ2-2, with TRBD1 matching over 11 bases. The TCR originated in an adult in good health. CDR3 nucleotides: TGTGCCAGCAGCCATGGGACAGGGGGTACCGGGGAGCTGTTTTTT. Residues: CASSHGTGGTGELFF.